This paragraph reports one T cell receptor beta chain. As processed by the authors: Reference gene primer amplification gave estimated nucleated cell counts. Profiled with immunoSEQ multiplex PCR; TCRdb holds only in-frame clones, not every one. V and J calls and clone size are as listed in that table; D and trimming were resolved from the DNA. The sample gives just over 650,000 clones, just under 90% of which show up once; about 0.26% is in the top ten. These data originate in a study of blood T cell repertoires in COVID-19. As for the study in general: Some COVID-19 samples were acute and others convalescent; all came from the United States, Italy and Spain.

The CDR3 totals 13 residues. V was cut by 2 bases and J by 2 bases, with 8 bases left in between. Per the germline V gene, CDR1 is SGHDT and CDR2 is YYEEEE. The rearrangement uses TRBV5-6 and TRBJ2-7; D is uncertain. This TCR came from a woman in her late teens or twenties with acute or convalescent COVID-19. The specimen was peripheral blood. The CDR3 bases are TGTGCCAGCAGCTTTTGGTCTACCTACGAGCAGTACTTC. It translates to CASSFWSTYEQYF.